These T cell receptor beta chains were read from a single sample in a study of control samples from healthy donors and cancer patients. Repertoires were generated with immunoSEQ multiplex PCR, while TCRdb's copy carries only in-frame clones and drops some. Among about 130,000 clones listed, 92% were seen once. Source material: blood. These TCRs come from a woman aged 45-65 years in good health. Both conserved end residues are part of each CDR3. The order of the fields is D gene, J gene, V gene, clone size, CDR3 protein. D genes are given only for firm matches. Expanded clones are given a class, and other clones once, few, many or no size at all.

D gene: TRBD2; J gene: TRBJ2-3; V gene: TRBV9; clone size: -; CDR3 protein: CASSAEGLVTDTQYF
D gene: TRBD1; J gene: TRBJ1-2; V gene: TRBV18; clone size: -; CDR3 protein: CASSPRDRGYGYTF
D gene: TRBD1; J gene: TRBJ2-5; V gene: TRBV15; clone size: -; CDR3 protein: CATSRGGGQGQETQYF
D gene: -; J gene: TRBJ1-5; V gene: TRBV19; clone size: few; CDR3 protein: CASTRGGWGAQHF
D gene: TRBD1; J gene: TRBJ1-1; V gene: TRBV5-6; clone size: -; CDR3 protein: CASTSTKTGFTEAFF
D gene: TRBD1; J gene: TRBJ1-6; V gene: TRBV19; clone size: once; CDR3 protein: CASSITGANSPLHF
D gene: -; J gene: TRBJ1-1; V gene: TRBV29-1; clone size: -; CDR3 protein: CSVEVQYTEAFF
D gene: -; J gene: TRBJ1-1; V gene: TRBV19; clone size: -; CDR3 protein: CASSIGPGKAFF
D gene: -; J gene: TRBJ2-7; V gene: TRBV6-1; clone size: -; CDR3 protein: CASSDGLGQYF
D gene: -; J gene: TRBJ1-2; V gene: TRBV2; clone size: -; CDR3 protein: CASSDGQTYGYTF
D gene: -; J gene: TRBJ1-1; V gene: TRBV6-1; clone size: few; CDR3 protein: CASSGLFFFGDTEAFF
D gene: -; J gene: TRBJ1-4; V gene: TRBV2; clone size: -; CDR3 protein: CASSGGYRDEKLFF
D gene: -; J gene: TRBJ1-3; V gene: TRBV30; clone size: -; CDR3 protein: CAWSSGVISGNTIYF
D gene: -; J gene: TRBJ1-2; V gene: TRBV9; clone size: -; CDR3 protein: CASSVGFGVDYGYTF
D gene: -; J gene: TRBJ2-5; V gene: TRBV2; clone size: -; CDR3 protein: CASSEQNQETQYF
D gene: -; J gene: TRBJ1-1; V gene: TRBV28; clone size: -; CDR3 protein: CASSFRGRNTEAFF
D gene: -; J gene: TRBJ2-6; V gene: TRBV5-1; clone size: -; CDR3 protein: CASSPDITLGANVLTF
D gene: -; J gene: TRBJ1-2; V gene: TRBV27; clone size: -; CDR3 protein: CASSSSSRGYTF
D gene: TRBD2; J gene: TRBJ2-5; V gene: TRBV15; clone size: -; CDR3 protein: CATSTQIGAGGTQYF
D gene: -; J gene: TRBJ1-2; V gene: TRBV19; clone size: -; CDR3 protein: CASNGVYGYTF
D gene: -; J gene: TRBJ1-1; V gene: TRBV16; clone size: -; CDR3 protein: CASSPTWGMNTEAFF
D gene: TRBD1; J gene: TRBJ1-5; V gene: TRBV28; clone size: -; CDR3 protein: CASSRRRTGGFQPQHF
D gene: -; J gene: TRBJ2-7; V gene: TRBV5-1; clone size: -; CDR3 protein: CASSSGWDSYEQYF